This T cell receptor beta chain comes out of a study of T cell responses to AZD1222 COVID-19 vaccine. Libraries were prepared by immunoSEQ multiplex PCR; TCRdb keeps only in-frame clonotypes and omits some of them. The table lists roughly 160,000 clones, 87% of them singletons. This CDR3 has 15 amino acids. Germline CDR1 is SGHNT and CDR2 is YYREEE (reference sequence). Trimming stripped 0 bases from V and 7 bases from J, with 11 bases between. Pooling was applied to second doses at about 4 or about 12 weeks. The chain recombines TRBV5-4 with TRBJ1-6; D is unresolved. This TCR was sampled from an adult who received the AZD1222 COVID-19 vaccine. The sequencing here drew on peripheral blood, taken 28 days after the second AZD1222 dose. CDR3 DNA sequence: TGTGCCAGCAGCTTGGGGAGTCGCCAGAATTCACCCCTCCACTTT. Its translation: CASSLGSRQNSPLHF.